A single sample is the source of the 5 T cell receptor beta chains below, sequenced in a study of T cells expressing NK-cell markers. Reprocessing the 5' RACE reads, TCRdb reports a single entry for every CDR3 protein and omits DNA. Its clone listing holds a few hundred thousand distinct CDR3 sequences. The source material was blood T cells: a sorted CD56 or NKG2C T cell subset, CD4+ or CD8+ T cells, or bulk PBMC T cells (not recorded which). The receptors originated from a man aged 18-70 years in good health.

The V gene is TRBV6-2 or TRBV6-3, the J gene TRBJ1-5; absent DNA, TCRdb's TRBD1 call cannot be checked. The CDR3 is made up of 15 amino acids. In germline, CDR1 is MNHEY, CDR2 SVGEGT. The CDR3 region is CASRITGGGNQPQHF.

This chain uses TRBV6-2 or TRBV6-3 with TRBJ1-6. Germline V lookup: CDR1 MNHEY, CDR2 SVGEGT. The CDR3 is made up of 16 amino acids. The CDR3: CASSYPRQGPGLPLHF.

V is TRBV20-1 and J is TRBJ2-5. The CDR3 spans 16 residues. Germline-derived CDR1 and CDR2 are DFQATT and SNEGSKA (reference sequence). The chain's CDR3 is CSARGWQTTRQETQYF.

This chain joins TRBV29-1 and TRBJ1-2. The CDR3 is made up of 14 amino acids. Germline loops: CDR1 SQVTM, CDR2 ANQGSEA. The CDR3 sequence is CSVLTALPNYGYTF.

The gene calls are TRBV6-5 and TRBJ1-6. CDR3 size: 13 residues. Germline V CDR1 and CDR2: MNHEY, SVGAGI. The CDR3 protein is CASSYSDLRLLHF.